This TCR beta chain was profiled in a study of cytomegalovirus exposure and HLA in healthy donors. The wider study: In an earlier analysis, around 120 million unique TCR beta sequences were found from approximately 170 million T cells.

Whole-study results and caveats: Common viral pathogens were later found to be apparently linked to several of the most significant clusters.

Worth noting for this clone: Its matching antigen is unknown.

Vbeta (60) and Jbeta (13) primers were used in the PCR. The method was immunoSEQ multiplex PCR; TCRdb's version includes in-frame clones alone and lacks a portion of them. The sample records around 140,000 clones, roughly four fifths being singletons. V lost 5 bases and J lost 1, with 8 bases in between. CDR3 length: 13 amino acids. Per the germline V gene, CDR1 is SNHLY and CDR2 is FYNNEI. This rearrangement joins TRBV2 to TRBJ2-5, with a weak D call TRBD2 (5 bases). The receptor was derived from a man aged 18 to 29 in good health and CMV-seropositive. Specimen: PBMCs. CDR3: CASSRTVQETQYF. In DNA form, the CDR3 reads TGTGCCAGCAGTCGGACTGTCCAAGAGACCCAGTACTTC. Full variable domain (remainder filled in from reference TRBV2 and TRBJ2-5): EPEVTQTPSHQVTQMGQEVILRCVPISNHLYFYWYRQILGQKVEFLVSFYNNEISEKSEIFDDQFSVERPDGSNFTLKIRSTKLEDSAMYFCASSRTVQETQYFGPGTRLLVL.